This T cell receptor (beta chain) was observed in a study of T cell responses to AZD1222 COVID-19 vaccine. Study-wide background: Pooling covered second doses at about 4 or about 12 weeks.

Overall study findings and caveats: Donors were chiefly white British, with a greater number of females, and clonal diversity was perhaps underestimated. Nearly half of the spike-specific TCRs reportedly recognize variant regions that carry no mutations. Baseline serology detected seropositivity in only five or six AZD1222 recipients.

Sequenced by immunoSEQ multiplex PCR; TCRdb stores in-frame clones only, minus some. The repertoire includes about 97,000 clones, roughly 89% of them detected once, and 7.5% sits in the top ten. The V gene lost 3 bases and the J gene lost 0 bases, with 6 bases spanning the gap. Looked up from germline, CDR1 is LGHNA and CDR2 is YSLEER. The CDR3 extends over 14 amino acids. Notes on this clone: The antigen is unknown.

The input for sequencing was peripheral blood, taken on day 0 of AZD1222 vaccination. The chain employs TRBV4-3 and TRBJ1-5; D is ambiguous. This TCR was sampled from an adult in good health. In DNA, the CDR3 is TGCGCCAGCAGCCAGGAGAATAGCAATCAGCCCCAGCATTTT. Translated, it gives CASSQENSNQPQHF.